This TCR beta chain originates from a study of shared clonotypes between healthy human individuals. Original analysis: Owing to the provision of junction-only sequences devoid of quality scores by immunoSEQ, filtering differed. The method was immunoSEQ multiplex PCR; TCRdb's version includes in-frame clones alone and lacks a portion of them. V and J calls and clone size come straight from that table; D and trimming were deduced from the DNA. This table holds about 380,000 clones, roughly 96% found once. Sequenced material: memory CD8+ T cells sorted from blood. Stated subset: CD45RO+ cells pooled with CCR7-negative TemRA cells. The origin of this receptor is a man under 40 in good health.

CDR3 residues: CASSSQSGANVLTF. The CDR3 coding sequence is TGTGCCAGTAGTAGCCAGTCTGGGGCCAACGTCCTGACTTTC. V usage is TRBV19 and J usage is TRBJ2-6; no reliable D call. This CDR3 contains 14 residues. V gave up 4 bases and J gave up 1 base, with 5 bases separating them. Germline loops: CDR1 LNHDA, CDR2 SQIVND (reference sequence).